Listed below are T cell receptor beta chains from one sample, sequenced in a study of molecular identifiers for immune sequencing clone quantification. TCRdb independently ran MiXCR on the PCR reads; one entry per CDR3 protein. The sample comprises 40,000 or so distinct CDR3 sequences, around 21% of which are singletons, and about 1% rests with the top ten. Sequenced material: naive CD8+ T cells from blood, with Jurkat cell RNA spiked in. The receptors shown here come from a human donor in good health. Some libraries in this study had Jurkat cell RNA spiked in. Both conserved end residues are part of each CDR3. D genes are given only for firm matches. Part of the rows lack a size; the others show once, few, many or a class for expanded clones.

v_gene	d_gene	abundance	j_gene	CDR3aa	CDR3nt
TRBV6-4	TRBD1	few	TRBJ1-1	CASSGDRGNTEAFF	TGTGCCAGCAGTGGAGACAGGGGGAACACTGAAGCTTTCTTT
TRBV29-1	-	many	TRBJ1-2	CSVEESGFEDGYTF	TGCAGCGTTGAAGAATCTGGGTTTGAGGATGGCTACACCTTC
TRBV20-1	-	many	TRBJ1-2	CSAPRTADVGYTF	TGCAGTGCCCCGCGGACTGCCGACGTAGGCTACACCTTC
TRBV5-3	TRBD2	many	TRBJ2-3	CASSGGTAGYTRYF	TGTGCCAGCAGCGGGGGGACAGCAGGATATACGCGGTATTTT
TRBV7-9	-	many	TRBJ2-7	CASSPGESWYEQYF	TGTGCCAGCAGCCCAGGGGAGTCCTGGTACGAGCAGTACTTC
TRBV7-9	-	many	TRBJ2-7	CASSLEVEQYF	TGTGCCAGCAGCTTAGAGGTCGAGCAGTACTTC
TRBV12-3/TRBV12-4	-	many	TRBJ1-1	CASSPGSYTEAFF	TGTGCCAGCAGTCCAGGGAGTTACACTGAAGCTTTCTTT
TRBV6-2/TRBV6-3	TRBD2	many	TRBJ2-1	CASSYYLMGLAGADDNEQFF	TGTGCCAGCAGTTACTATTTAATGGGACTAGCGGGAGCGGACGACAATGAGCAGTTCTTC
TRBV2	TRBD2	-	TRBJ2-4	CASSVERGSLGDIQYF	TGTGCCAGCAGTGTAGAGCGGGGGAGCCTTGGGGACATTCAGTACTTC
TRBV19	-	many	TRBJ2-1	CASSIAQFRSYNEQFF	TGTGCCAGTAGTATCGCTCAGTTCCGCTCCTACAATGAGCAGTTCTTC
TRBV7-9	-	many	TRBJ1-4	CASSPNVGSVTNEKLFF	TGTGCCAGCAGCCCCAACGTAGGCTCGGTGACTAATGAAAAACTGTTTTTT
TRBV24-1	-	many	TRBJ2-3	CATSVGGGTDTQYF	TGTGCCACCAGTGTCGGGGGTGGCACAGATACGCAGTATTTT
TRBV12-3/TRBV12-4	-	many	TRBJ1-2	CASSLTPAGYGYTF	TGTGCCAGCAGTTTAACCCCGGCGGGTTATGGCTACACCTTC
TRBV30	-	many	TRBJ2-7	CAWSPWRAGTYEQYF	TGTGCCTGGAGTCCATGGCGGGCCGGTACCTACGAGCAGTACTTC
TRBV6-2/TRBV6-3	TRBD1	many	TRBJ2-1	CASSYSQGEPSYNEQFF	TGTGCCAGCAGTTACTCCCAGGGGGAGCCTTCCTACAATGAGCAGTTCTTC
TRBV7-9	-	medium-sized	TRBJ2-3	CASSISTDTQYF	TGTGCCAGCAGCATATCCACAGATACGCAGTATTTT
TRBV27	-	many	TRBJ1-1	CASSLLAGLSEAFF	TGTGCCAGCAGTTTGCTCGCAGGGCTCTCTGAAGCCTTCTTT
TRBV20-1	TRBD1	many	TRBJ1-5	CSVPGGTTQHF	TGCAGTGTTCCAGGGGGCACCACCCAGCATTTT
TRBV29-1	TRBD1	many	TRBJ2-7	CSVEQTGGTYEQYF	TGCAGCGTTGAACAGACAGGGGGCACTTACGAGCAGTACTTC
TRBV5-1	-	many	TRBJ2-3	CASSPGPHTTRDTQYF	TGCGCCAGCAGCCCGGGCCCCCACACAACCCGAGATACGCAGTATTTT
TRBV2	-	many	TRBJ2-2	CASSETAGQYTGELFF	TGTGCCAGCAGTGAAACGGCCGGACAATACACCGGGGAGCTGTTTTTT
TRBV13	-	many	TRBJ2-3	CASSLGGGLGTDTQYF	TGTGCCAGCAGCTTAGGTGGGGGGCTGGGCACAGATACGCAGTATTTT
TRBV28	-	many	TRBJ2-2	CASSLGVTNTGELFF	TGTGCCAGCAGTTTAGGAGTTACGAACACCGGGGAGCTGTTTTTT
TRBV25-1	TRBD1	many	TRBJ1-3	CASSERSPDRGRRNTIYF	TGTGCCAGCAGTGAGCGAAGCCCGGACAGGGGGCGAAGAAACACCATATATTTT
TRBV12-3/TRBV12-4	-	-	TRBJ1-1	CASSHNEAFF	TGTGCCAGCAGTCACAACGAAGCTTTCTTT
TRBV7-9	-	medium-sized	TRBJ1-5	CASSLGVGNQPQHF	TGTGCCAGCAGCTTAGGCGTTGGCAATCAGCCCCAGCATTTT
TRBV12-5	TRBD2	many	TRBJ2-5	CASGLDSTSGGQEETQYF	TGTGCTAGTGGTTTGGACTCGACTAGCGGGGGTCAAGAAGAGACCCAGTACTTC
TRBV7-9	-	many	TRBJ2-7	CASSSGNYQGYEQYF	TGTGCCAGCAGCTCGGGGAACTACCAGGGCTACGAGCAGTACTTC
TRBV12-3/TRBV12-4	-	-	TRBJ2-2	CASSLAAQNTGELFF	TGTGCCAGCAGTTTGGCCGCCCAAAACACCGGGGAGCTGTTTTTT
TRBV30	-	many	TRBJ2-7	CAWSRASSYEQYF	TGTGCCTGGAGTAGGGCCTCGTCCTACGAGCAGTACTTC
TRBV19	TRBD2	many	TRBJ2-5	CASSPGLAVGQETQYF	TGTGCCAGTAGTCCGGGACTAGCGGTCGGTCAAGAGACCCAGTACTTC
TRBV7-6	TRBD1	many	TRBJ1-4	CASSLRGQGGEKLFF	TGTGCCAGCAGCTTAAGGGGGCAGGGAGGCGAAAAACTGTTTTTT
TRBV30	TRBD1	many	TRBJ1-1	CAWGTGMNTEAFF	TGTGCCTGGGGGACAGGGATGAACACTGAAGCTTTCTTT
TRBV7-2	TRBD1	medium-sized	TRBJ2-3	CASSGTGWTDTQYF	TGTGCCAGCTCCGGGACAGGTTGGACAGATACGCAGTATTTT
TRBV19	-	many	TRBJ1-1	CASSEGGTEAFF	TGTGCCAGTAGTGAAGGGGGCACTGAAGCTTTCTTT
TRBV20-1	-	many	TRBJ2-2	CSARSDGAPTNTGELFF	TGCAGTGCTAGATCAGATGGGGCACCTACGAACACCGGGGAGCTGTTTTTT
TRBV13	-	many	TRBJ2-3	CASSPRWPGSKRTSTDTQYF	TGTGCCAGCAGCCCCAGGTGGCCCGGATCCAAGCGGACGAGCACAGATACGCAGTATTTT
TRBV6-5	TRBD1	many	TRBJ2-2	CASRATGSGTGELFF	TGTGCCAGCAGGGCGACAGGGTCAGGCACCGGGGAGCTGTTTTTT
TRBV7-9	-	many	TRBJ2-2	CASSPLTGELFF	TGTGCCAGCAGCCCCCTTACCGGGGAGCTGTTTTTT
TRBV9	TRBD2	many	TRBJ2-7	CASSAGTGGYEQYF	TGTGCCAGCAGCGCCGGGACGGGAGGCTACGAGCAGTACTTC
TRBV6-1	TRBD2	many	TRBJ2-3	CASPRGEVGGVPDTQYF	TGTGCCAGCCCAAGGGGAGAGGTGGGGGGGGTTCCAGATACGCAGTATTTT
TRBV27	-	many	TRBJ1-5	CASSLRYPLDQPQHF	TGTGCCAGCAGTCTGCGATATCCCTTGGATCAGCCCCAGCATTTT
TRBV15	-	few	TRBJ2-4	CATSRDLGSGIQYF	TGTGCCACCAGCAGAGATCTGGGTTCGGGCATTCAGTACTTC
TRBV7-2	-	many	TRBJ1-4	CASSRGLGDEKLFF	TGTGCCAGCAGCCGGGGGCTAGGGGATGAAAAACTGTTTTTT
TRBV7-6	-	many	TRBJ1-5	CASSPDGNQPQHF	TGTGCCAGCAGCCCGGACGGGAATCAGCCCCAGCATTTT
TRBV27	-	-	TRBJ2-7	CASSWGYEQYF	TGTGCCAGCAGCTGGGGCTACGAGCAGTACTTC
TRBV11-2	TRBD1	many	TRBJ1-1	CASSWGTGGITEAFF	TGTGCCAGCAGCTGGGGGACAGGGGGCATCACTGAAGCTTTCTTT
TRBV20-1	TRBD2	-	TRBJ2-7	CSARALAGESVHEQYF	TGCAGTGCTAGAGCACTAGCGGGAGAAAGTGTCCACGAGCAGTACTTC
TRBV4-3	TRBD2	many	TRBJ2-7	CASSPGTSGTVPYEQYF	TGCGCCAGCAGCCCTGGGACTAGCGGGACTGTTCCCTACGAGCAGTACTTC
TRBV27	-	many	TRBJ1-5	CASSLSGYSNQPQHF	TGTGCCAGCAGTTTATCAGGATATAGCAATCAGCCCCAGCATTTT
TRBV6-2/TRBV6-3	TRBD2	many	TRBJ2-3	CASSYGLAGLDTQYF	TGTGCCAGCAGTTACGGACTAGCGGGGCTAGATACGCAGTATTTT